This T cell receptor (beta chain) was profiled in a study of T-cell reconstitution after alpha-beta-depleted transplantation in children (dated by TCRdb to 2016 to 2017). At the level of the whole study: The study quantitatively tracked T-cell immune reconstitution after TCRalphabeta/CD19-depleted allogeneic hematopoietic cell transplantation in children using TCR repertoire profiling. Study-level results and caveats: The frequencies of hyperexpanded clones fell over the following months, and after one year, T-cell counts and TCRbeta diversity were mostly attributed to newly produced T cells. In some patients, the high TCRbeta diversity seen at day 60 was put down to recipient T cells and intrathymic progenitors that had survived conditioning. The apparently early recovery of alphabetaT-cell counts about two months after transplant reportedly depended on only several hundred rapidly expanded clones that came from non-depleted graft cells.

The receptor library was made with PCR. TCRdb shows the sequencer as Illumina HiSeq 2500. Molecular barcoding was employed in the preparation of TCR libraries, with unique molecular identifiers being used to normalize TCRbeta repertoire quantification. The raw public reads went through TCRdb reprocessing: fastp at Q25, MiXCR clone calling, in-frame beta chains kept. Each CDR3 protein gets just one entry, which takes the most common genes and DNA from the rows behind it. The sample table contains 200,000 to 250,000 distinct CDR3 sequences; only one count was recorded for roughly 8.2% of them. The top ten constitute 5% to 8% of the sample. The CDR3 measures 11 amino acids from cysteine to phenylalanine. Just the 33-base CDR3 DNA is kept, in frame starting at base 1. V and J lose 5 bases and 10 bases, and a span of 11 bases separates them. CDR1 MNHEY and CDR2 SVGAGI are derived from the germline V gene.

This clonotype was counted ten times or more. Its antigen is not yet known. No qualities accompany the bases; no much larger clone lies one base away. The sample's treatment or condition label, in plain terms: allogeneic hematopoietic cell transplantation with graft depleted of TCRalphabeta T cells and CD19 B cells. TCRalphabeta/CD19-depleted allogeneic hematopoietic cell grafts were given to the transplant recipients, all of whom were children. This TCR was sampled from a male patient aged 10 to 17 who had a stem cell transplant for acute lymphoblastic leukemia, so the T cells may come from the graft donor. This sequence uses TRBV6-5 and TRBJ1-1; the D segment could be TRBD1, given 5 matching bases. Sequencing was performed on PBMCs, mostly from graft donor cells, taken 180 days after TCRalphabeta/CD19-depleted stem cell transplant. CDR3 reads: CASSHTGRAFF. The DNA sequence follows: TGTGCCAGCAGTCACACAGGACGAGCTTTCTTT.